This entry describes one T cell receptor beta chain. What it binds is not known. The source of the sample is a study of OX40 agonist ivuxolimab in advanced cancers. Study details: Dose-escalation patients were diagnosed with hepatocellular carcinoma, melanoma, renal cell cancer or head and neck cancer. General study points: Expanded clones tended on average to be more numerous among CD8+ T cells than CD4+.

TCRdb's copy holds only in-frame clones and misses some; the assay was immunoSEQ multiplex PCR. The table includes under 25,000 clones, 60% to 85% detected once. V lost 5 bases, J lost 8 bases, and 28 bases lay in between. Germline lookup yields CDR1 SGHAT and CDR2 FQNNGV. This CDR3 contains 19 residues. The sample in question was CD4+ or CD8+ T cells sorted from blood, obtained in a trial of the OX40 agonist ivuxolimab. The genes are TRBV11-2 and TRBJ1-6; D is uncertain. This clonotype was sampled from an adult with an advanced solid tumor such as melanoma, head and neck, liver or kidney cancer. For the CDR3, the DNA is TGTGCCAGCAGCCTTCGGGGAATTTGGTCGACCCAACCTGATTCACCCCTCCACTTT. As protein: CASSLRGIWSTQPDSPLHF.